The 21 T cell receptor beta chains below come from one sample, sequenced in a study of tumor-infiltrating lymphocytes in primary liver carcinoma. RNA was extracted from whole blood without cell sorting, alongside germline DNA. The input was 500 ng total RNA; TCR beta cDNA was made from it with a constant-region primer. Modified slightly, ARM-PCR produced TCR beta libraries over three nested multiplex PCR rounds. Investigators reported that the first two PCR rounds, at around 11 cycles each, used TRBV1-TRBV30 forward primers with a C-beta reverse primer. From the multiplex PCR reads, TCRdb called clonotypes with MiXCR, one entry per CDR3 protein. This sample has about 320,000 distinct CDR3 sequences, with over 55% found just once. The source material was peripheral blood. Receptors were obtained from a man aged 40-49 years with primary liver carcinoma and hepatitis B virus infection.

The rearrangement uses TRBV12-3 or TRBV12-4 and TRBJ2-4; 7 bases are shared with TRBD1. The V and J ends lost 1 base and 1 base, in that order; junction bases with no gene match: 4. The CDR3 length is 16 residues. The CDR3: CASSLEGQFAKNIQYF. The CDR3 DNA is TGTGCCAGCAGTTTAGAGGGACAGTTTGCCAAAAACATTCAGTACTTC.

J is TRBJ2-7 and V is TRBV5-4; TRBD1 might be the D (5 bases). Germline loops: CDR1 SGHNT, CDR2 YYREEE (reference sequence). The CDR3 consists of 14 residues. Trimming removed 0 bases from V and 0 bases from J, with 7 bases in between. CDR3 loop: CASSLETDSYEQYF. In nucleotides, the CDR3 is TGTGCCAGCAGCTTGGAGACAGACTCCTACGAGCAGTACTTC.

Worth noting for this clonotype: A junction end diverges from the germline sequence, so it may reflect a read error. The chain uses TRBV6-1 and TRBJ2-5; D unclear. Germline loops: CDR1 MNHNS, CDR2 SASEGT. The CDR3 is made up of 11 amino acids. The CDR3 loop reads CTSSHPGTQYF. DNA of the CDR3: TGTACCAGCAGTCACCCAGGGACCCAGTACTTC.

Concerning this clonotype itself: At one end the junction does not follow the germline gene, possibly because of a read error. The chain is built from TRBV11-2 and TRBJ2-2, with D possibly called TRBD1 or TRBD2 (5 bases each). The length of the CDR3 is 14 residues. The V gene's germline CDR1 is SGHAT and CDR2 FQNNGV. The CDR3 nucleotides read TGCGCCAGCATCCCTGAGATCGGGGCAGGGGAGCTGTTTTTT. Translated: CASIPEIGAGELFF.

Notes on this clonotype: Just one base apart from a much larger clone, this may be a read error. V usage is TRBV6-6 and J usage is TRBJ2-7, with TRBD1 matching 7 bases. Germline V gives CDR1 MNHNY, CDR2 SVGAGI (reference sequence). The V and J ends lost 10 bases and 6 bases, in that order; junction bases with no gene match: 15. This CDR3 comprises 14 residues. CDR3 nucleotide sequence: TGTGCCACCTCCCATGGGATAGGGGGCGGCGAGCAGTACTTC. Translation: CATSHGIGGGEQYF.

The chain has TRBV6-5 and TRBJ1-5; TRBD1 might be the D (6 bases). The CDR3 consists of 13 residues. The V and J ends lost 2 bases and 7 bases respectively, with 9 bases between them. Germline V CDR1 and CDR2: MNHEY, SVGAGI. The CDR3 DNA reads TGTGCCAGCAGTTACGACAGGAGCCAGCCCCAGCATTTT. The encoded protein is CASSYDRSQPQHF.

On this clonotype: A read error may be the cause here, since a much bigger clone is one base away. The V and J genes are TRBV5-5 and TRBJ2-1; TRBD2 is a possible D gene (6 bases). Germline V lookup: CDR1 SGHKS, CDR2 YYEKEE (reference sequence). This CDR3 has 17 residues. The CDR3 spells CASSLGGEASAYNERFF. The CDR3 nucleotides read TGTGCCAGCAGCTTGGGCGGGGAGGCTAGCGCTTACAATGAGCGGTTCTTC. Full variable domain (outside the CDR3, taken from reference TRBV5-5 and TRBJ2-1): DAGVTQSPTHLIKTRGQQVTLRCSPISGHKSVSWYQQVLGQGPQFIFQYYEKEERGRGNFPDRFSARQFPNYSSELNVNALLLGDSALYLCASSLGGEASAYNERFFGPGTRLTVL.

This sequence joins TRBV6-1 and TRBJ2-7; 7 bases fit TRBD1. The CDR3 loop spans 14 amino acids. V lost 6 bases, J lost 3 bases, and 8 bases stayed unmatched. From germline, CDR1 is MNHNS and CDR2 SASEGT. CDR3 DNA: TGTGCCAGCAGAGGGGAGACAGGGAGCTACGAGCAGTACTTC. This gives the protein CASRGETGSYEQYF.

The chain recombines TRBV6-2 or TRBV6-3 with TRBJ2-1; 13 bases match TRBD2. Trimming cost V 6 bases and J 5 bases; bases outside gene matches: 16. CDR1 is MNHEY and CDR2 is SVGEGT in the germline V gene. This CDR3 region has 19 residues. The CDR3 coding sequence is TGTGCCAGCAGCCCCCGGACTAGCGGGAGACGGGGGGGAAACAATGAGCAGTTCTTC. Translating gives CASSPRTSGRRGGNNEQFF.

In its sample, this clonotype was seen many times. This chain links TRBV6-2 or TRBV6-3 with TRBJ2-1; D is ambiguous. The CDR3 covers 18 residues. Germline CDR1 is MNHEY and CDR2 is SVGEGT. V lost 6 bases to trimming and J lost 8 bases, with 29 bases between them. CDR3 residues: CASSPLVSRLMNLDEQFF. CDR3 nucleotides: TGTGCCAGCAGCCCCCTAGTTTCACGACTTATGAATCTGGATGAGCAGTTCTTC.

On this clonotype: Relative to the germline gene, one junction end is altered; a read error may explain this. V is TRBV29-1 and J is TRBJ2-1; TRBD2 matches at 9 bases. Germline loops: CDR1 SQVTM, CDR2 ANQGSEA. This CDR3 comprises 13 residues. This chain's CDR3 is CSARLAEGVELIF. The CDR3 bases are TGCAGCGCCCGACTAGCGGAGGGGGTTGAGCTGATCTTC.

The gene calls are TRBV5-5 and TRBJ2-7, with TRBD2 matching 12 bases. The CDR3 has 16 amino acids. The germline gives CDR1 SGHKS, CDR2 YYEKEE (reference sequence). V was clipped by 0 bases and J by 7 bases; unmatched bases: 8. Here the CDR3 DNA reads TGTGCCAGCAGCTTGGGACTAGCGGGAGCGAAGGAAGAGCAGTACTTC. It yields the protein CASSLGLAGAKEEQYF.

About this clonotype: An end of the junction differs from the germline gene, which may be a read error. The gene calls are TRBV4-3 and TRBJ2-2; 12 bases line up with TRBD2. Looked up from germline, CDR1 is LGHNA and CDR2 is YSLEER. CDR3 length: 18 residues. The CDR3 DNA is TGCGCCAACAGCCGGGGACTAGCGGGTTCCGCGAACACCGGGGGGCTGTTTTTT. Encoded protein: CANSRGLAGSANTGGLFF.

A word on this clonotype: A much larger clone sits a single nucleotide away, making a read error possible. The V gene is TRBV4-3, the J gene TRBJ2-7; TRBD1 agrees at 11 bases. J gave up 10 bases and V 2 bases, and 13 bases lay outside the gene matches. CDR3 length equals 16 residues. Germline lookup yields CDR1 LGHNA and CDR2 YSLEER. CDR3 DNA: TGCGCCAGCAGCCAACTCCTCGGACAGGGGGCGGGCGACCAGTACTTC. Protein product: CASSQLLGQGAGDQYF.

The chain is built from TRBV5-8 and TRBJ2-4; 8 bases line up with TRBD1. Losses at the gene ends were 3 bases for V and 8 bases for J; bases not matched to a gene: 10. Germline CDR1 SGHTS, CDR2 YDEGEE. The CDR3 spans 15 residues. The CDR3 nucleotides are TGTGCCAGCAGCTCGACAGGGGAAGTACGTGACATTCAGTACTTC. Protein: CASSSTGEVRDIQYF.

The J gene is TRBJ2-5, the V gene TRBV7-8; D could derive from TRBD1 or TRBD2 (5 bases each). Trimming left V 5 bases short and J 0 bases short, with 10 bases between. This CDR3 spans 14 amino acids. Germline V gives CDR1 SGHVS, CDR2 FQNEAQ. CDR3 in amino acids: CASSPGAYQETQYF. The CDR3 bases are TGTGCCAGCAGCCCCGGGGCGTACCAAGAGACCCAGTACTTC.

V gene TRBV6-2 or TRBV6-3 combines with J gene TRBJ2-1; D may be TRBD2 (5 bases). CDR1 and CDR2 (germline): MNHEY, SVGEGT. The CDR3 is 13 residues long. CDR3 in amino acids: CTCSYPGLGEQFF. The CDR3 coding sequence is TGTACCTGCAGTTACCCAGGACTTGGTGAGCAGTTCTTC.

Turning to this clonotype: The germline gene is not matched at one end of the junction; a read error may be the cause. The chain carries TRBV4-3 and TRBJ2-2; no firm D call. Germline CDR1 is LGHNA and CDR2 is YSLEER. CDR3 length: 16 amino acids. CDR3 sequence reads: CVSSQNPEGNPGELFF. The CDR3 nucleotides are TGCGTCAGCAGCCAAAACCCAGAAGGAAACCCCGGGGAGCTGTTTTTT.

A note on this clonotype: One base away lies a much larger clone, so this may be a sequencing read error. This sequence joins TRBV6-2 or TRBV6-3 and TRBJ2-7; 9 bases line up with TRBD2. This CDR3 comprises 13 residues. CDR1 MNHEY and CDR2 SVGEGT come from the germline V gene. CDR3 amino acids: CASSQGLAYERYF. DNA for the CDR3: TGTGCCAGCAGCCAGGGACTAGCTTACGAGCGGTACTTC.

With respect to this clonotype: Just one base apart from a much larger clone, this may be a read error. The J gene is TRBJ2-3, the V gene TRBV4-3, with 16 bases aligning to TRBD2. Germline V CDR1 and CDR2: LGHNA, YSLEER. This CDR3 is 21 amino acids long. J lost 5 bases, V lost 3 bases, and 17 bases had no gene match. In DNA, the CDR3 is TGCGCCAGCAGCCAGTTAAGAGTCGGGACTAGCGGGAGGGCCGACATAGATACGCAGTATTTT. Protein sequence: CASSQLRVGTSGRADIDTQYF.

A remark on this clonotype: This may arise from a read error, as a much more abundant clone is one base away. This sequence joins TRBV4-2 and TRBJ1-2; possibly TRBD1 for D (5 bases). V lost 2 bases and J 8 bases, leaving 15 bases between the germline ends. The CDR3 runs 14 residues. Germline V gene data show CDR1 as LGHNA and CDR2 as YNFKEQ. The CDR3 nucleotides are TGTGCCAGCAGCCAATCCGCGGGGGGAGTCGGCTACACCTTC. The encoded protein is CASSQSAGGVGYTF.